One sample yielded the 12 T cell receptor beta chains listed below, sequenced in a study of shared clonotypes between healthy human individuals. Profiled with immunoSEQ multiplex PCR; TCRdb holds only in-frame clones, not every one. The repertoire holds 2 million to 2.5 million clones, with approximately 93% as singletons. The sample consisted of naive CD4+ T cells from PBMCs. Regarding subset: CD45RA+ positively selected. The origin of the receptors is a man aged 18-30 years in good health. Some clones in this sample may be carry-over from other donors' samples.

The rearrangement uses TRBV7-9 and TRBJ2-3, with 11 bases matching TRBD1. The V gene end was trimmed by 6 bases and the J gene end by 5 bases; junction bases not matched to a gene: 16. The CDR3 covers 18 residues. Germline V gene lookup returns CDR1 SEHNR and CDR2 FQNEAQ (reference sequence). The CDR3 region is CASSSSLPGQGVGDTQYF. The CDR3 DNA is TGTGCCAGCAGTTCATCTCTACCGGGACAGGGGGTCGGAGATACGCAGTATTTT.

The V call is TRBV7-2, the J call TRBJ1-1; 12 positions match TRBD1. From germline, CDR1 is SGHTA and CDR2 FQGNSA. The CDR3 runs to 14 residues. Germline trimming cut 5 bases from V and 10 bases from J; bases unmatched to any gene: 8. The CDR3 protein is CASSTRDRGRGAFF. CDR3 nucleotides: TGTGCCAGCAGCACTCGGGACAGGGGGCGTGGAGCTTTCTTT.

The V call is TRBV28, the J call TRBJ1-2; 7 bases are a match to TRBD1. The CDR3 is 14 residues long. After removal of 3 bases from V and 5 bases from J, the junction contained 6 bases not matched to a gene. CDR1 and CDR2 (germline): MDHEN, SYDVKM. Here the CDR3 reads CASSLGAGGYGYTF. CDR3 coding DNA: TGTGCCAGCAGTTTGGGCGCAGGGGGGTATGGCTACACCTTC.

For this clone: Different DNA sequences within this sample yield the same CDR3. The rearrangement joins TRBV28 to TRBJ2-7; TRBD2 matches at 7 bases. The germline gives CDR1 MDHEN, CDR2 SYDVKM. The V segment lost 2 bases and the J segment 7 bases; nucleotides outside the gene matches: 2. This CDR3 region has 12 residues. The CDR3 sequence: CASSLRGLEQYF. As DNA, the CDR3 is TGTGCCAGCAGTTTACGGGGACTAGAGCAGTACTTC.

This sequence joins TRBV7-9 and TRBJ2-2; 12 nucleotides match TRBD2. The V gene's germline CDR1 is SEHNR and CDR2 FQNEAQ (reference sequence). The CDR3 is made up of 17 amino acids. V shed 1 base and J 5 bases; nucleotides not matched to a gene: 5. CDR3 coding DNA: TGTGCCAGCAGCTTAGGAACTAGCGGGAGGAATACCGGGGAGCTGTTTTTT. This encodes CASSLGTSGRNTGELFF.

This chain links TRBV14 with TRBJ2-2; 8 bases align to TRBD1. Trimming removed 4 bases from V and 3 bases from J; junction bases left unmatched: 4. CDR3 length equals 15 residues. CDR1 is SGHDN and CDR2 is FVKESK in the germline V gene. CDR3 sequence reads: CASSLGQGYTGELFF. DNA for the CDR3: TGTGCCAGCAGCCTTGGACAGGGTTACACCGGGGAGCTGTTTTTT.

The rearrangement joins TRBV27 to TRBJ2-5; TRBD1 is a possible D gene (6 bases). The DNA matches TRBJ2-7 better at its end, which makes the J call doubtful. The CDR3 has 14 amino acids. Germline-derived CDR1 and CDR2 are MNHEY and SMNVEV (reference sequence). For the CDR3, the DNA is TGTGCCAGCAGTTGGACAGCCGTTACCTACGAGCAGTACTTC. This gives the protein CASSWTAVTYEQYF.

CDR3 DNA: TGTGCCAGCAGCCAAGGACGGGACAGGGGCAGCAATGAGCAGTTCTTC. This translates into CASSQGRDRGSNEQFF. V gene TRBV14 combines with J gene TRBJ2-1; TRBD1 matches 10 bases. This CDR3 is built from 16 residues. From germline, CDR1 is SGHDN and CDR2 FVKESK. Unmatched junction bases numbered 6, after V lost 1 base and J lost 6 bases.

The rearrangement uses TRBV11-3 and TRBJ1-1; D perhaps matches TRBD1 (5 bases). Trimming left V 5 bases short and J 10 bases short, with 17 bases between. Germline-derived CDR1 and CDR2 are SGHNT and YENEEA. The CDR3 loop spans 13 amino acids. DNA of the CDR3: TGTGCCAGCAGCAACGCCCCCGGGGGTACAGCTTTCTTT. This translates into CASSNAPGGTAFF. The whole variable domain, remainder taken from reference TRBV11-3 and TRBJ1-1, is EAGVVQSPRYKIIEKKQPVAFWCNPISGHNTLYWYLQNLGQGPELLIRYENEEAVDDSQLPKDRFSAERLKGVDSTLKIQPAELGDSAVYLCASSNAPGGTAFFGQGTRLTVV.

The chain is built from TRBV7-2 and TRBJ2-5, with 14 bases lining up with TRBD2. The CDR3 sequence is 17 residues long. In germline, CDR1 is SGHTA, CDR2 FQGNSA. V lost 5 bases and J lost 2; bases outside the gene matches: 7. CDR3 protein: CASSAYRLAGGQETQYF. The CDR3, as DNA: TGTGCCAGCAGCGCCTATCGACTAGCGGGAGGGCAAGAGACCCAGTACTTC. Filled out from reference TRBV7-2 and TRBJ2-5, the complete variable domain reads GAGVSQSPSNKVTEKGKDVELRCDPISGHTALYWYRQSLGQGLEFLIYFQGNSAPDKSGLPSDRFSAERTGGSVSTLTIQRTQQEDSAVYLCASSAYRLAGGQETQYFGPGTRLLVL.

The chain joins TRBV7-2 to TRBJ2-3, with 11 bases identical to TRBD1. CDR3 length equals 16 residues. The V gene's germline CDR1 is SGHTA and CDR2 FQGNSA. The ends lost 5 bases at V and 4 bases at J; junction bases unmatched: 8. The CDR3 loop is CASSRTGGGVSDTQYF. DNA of the CDR3: TGTGCCAGCAGCAGGACAGGGGGCGGAGTTTCAGATACGCAGTATTTT.

The chain is built from TRBV28 and TRBJ1-2; no definite D call. CDR3 length equals 16 residues. The V and J ends lost 4 bases and 2 bases respectively, with 17 bases between them. Germline-derived CDR1 and CDR2 are MDHEN and SYDVKM. The CDR3 sequence is CASSSGESNLNYGYTF. The CDR3 DNA reads as TGTGCCAGCAGTTCAGGAGAATCCAATCTAAACTATGGCTACACCTTC.